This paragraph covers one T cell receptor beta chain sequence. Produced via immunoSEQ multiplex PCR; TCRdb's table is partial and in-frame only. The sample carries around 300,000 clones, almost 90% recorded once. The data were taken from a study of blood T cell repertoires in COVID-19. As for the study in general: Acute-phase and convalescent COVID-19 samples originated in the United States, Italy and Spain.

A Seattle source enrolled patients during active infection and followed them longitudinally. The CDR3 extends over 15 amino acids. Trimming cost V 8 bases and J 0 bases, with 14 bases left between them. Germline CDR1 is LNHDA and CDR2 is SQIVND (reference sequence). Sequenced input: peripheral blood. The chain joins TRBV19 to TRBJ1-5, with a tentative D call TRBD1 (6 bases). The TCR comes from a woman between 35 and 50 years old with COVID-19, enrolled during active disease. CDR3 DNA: TGTGCCAGTTTCGGGACATCTCCTAGCAATCAGCCCCAGCATTTT. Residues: CASFGTSPSNQPQHF.